This T cell receptor beta chain was captured in a study of T-cell memory formation after mild COVID-19. CDR3 length equals 15 residues. The V gene's germline CDR1 is MNHEY and CDR2 SMNVEV (reference sequence). Trimming shortened V by 3 bases and J by 1 base, and 10 bases separated the two germline ends. TCRdb reanalysed the 5' RACE reads using MiXCR and keeps one entry per CDR3 protein. The sample includes hundreds of thousands of distinct CDR3 sequences, 20% of them seen just once. The sequence was collected from an adult woman who had mild COVID-19 (a few samples of this study predate the infection). Cell type and time point are not known. This chain links TRBV27 with TRBJ1-5; the D is unclear. The sample consisted of PBMCs or a T cell subset sorted from them (not recorded which). The CDR3 reads CASSLVIGSNQPQHF. The CDR3 DNA follows: TGTGCCAGCAGTTTGGTTATAGGGAGCAATCAGCCCCAGCATTTT.